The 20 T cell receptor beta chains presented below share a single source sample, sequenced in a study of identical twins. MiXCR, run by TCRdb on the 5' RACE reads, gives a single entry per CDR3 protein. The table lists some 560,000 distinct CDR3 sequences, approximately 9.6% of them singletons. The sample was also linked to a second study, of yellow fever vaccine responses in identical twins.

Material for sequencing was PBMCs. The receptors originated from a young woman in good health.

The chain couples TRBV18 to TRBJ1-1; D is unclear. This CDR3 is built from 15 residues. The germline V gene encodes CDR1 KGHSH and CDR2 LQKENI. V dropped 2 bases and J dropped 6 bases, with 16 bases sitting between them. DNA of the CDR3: TGTGCCAGCTCACCAAACTCCCCAGGCAAGGCTGAAGCTTTCTTT. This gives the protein CASSPNSPGKAEAFF. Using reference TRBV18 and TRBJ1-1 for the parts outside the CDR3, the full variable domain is NAGVMQNPRHLVRRRGQEARLRCSPMKGHSHVYWYRQLPEEGLKFMVYLQKENIIDESGMPKERFSAEFPKEGPSILRIQQVVRGDSAAYFCASSPNSPGKAEAFFGQGTRLTVV.

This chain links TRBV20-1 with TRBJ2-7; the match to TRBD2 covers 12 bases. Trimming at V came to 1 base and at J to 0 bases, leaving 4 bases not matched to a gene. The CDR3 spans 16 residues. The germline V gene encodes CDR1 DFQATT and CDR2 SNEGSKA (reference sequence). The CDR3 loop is CSARGTSGRTSYEQYF. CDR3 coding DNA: TGCAGTGCTAGAGGAACTAGCGGGAGGACCTCCTACGAGCAGTACTTC.

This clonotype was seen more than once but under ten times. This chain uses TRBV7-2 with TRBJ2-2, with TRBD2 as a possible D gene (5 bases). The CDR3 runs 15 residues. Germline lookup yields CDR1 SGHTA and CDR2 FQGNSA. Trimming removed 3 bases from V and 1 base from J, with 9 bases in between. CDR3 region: CASSFRGRNTGELFF. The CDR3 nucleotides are TGTGCCAGCAGCTTTAGAGGGAGGAACACCGGGGAGCTGTTTTTT.

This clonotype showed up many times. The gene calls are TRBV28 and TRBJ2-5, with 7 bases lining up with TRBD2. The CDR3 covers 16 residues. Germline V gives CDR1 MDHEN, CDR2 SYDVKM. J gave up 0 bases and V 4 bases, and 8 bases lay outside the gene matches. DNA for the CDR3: TGTGCCAGCAGTTCGCCCCTACTAGCGCACCAAGAGACCCAGTACTTC. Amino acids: CASSSPLLAHQETQYF.

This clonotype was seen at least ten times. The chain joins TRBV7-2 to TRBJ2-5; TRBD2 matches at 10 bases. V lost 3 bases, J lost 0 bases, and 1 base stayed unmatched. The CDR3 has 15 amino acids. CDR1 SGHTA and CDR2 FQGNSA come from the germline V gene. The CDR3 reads CASSLTSGYQETQYF. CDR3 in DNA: TGTGCCAGCAGCTTGACTAGCGGGTACCAAGAGACCCAGTACTTC.

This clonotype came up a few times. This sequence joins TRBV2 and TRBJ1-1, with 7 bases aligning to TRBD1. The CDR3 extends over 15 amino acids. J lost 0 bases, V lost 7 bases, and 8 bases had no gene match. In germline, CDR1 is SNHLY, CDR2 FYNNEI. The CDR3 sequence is CASTGTALMNTEAFF. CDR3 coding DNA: TGTGCCAGCACCGGGACAGCCTTAATGAACACTGAAGCTTTCTTT.

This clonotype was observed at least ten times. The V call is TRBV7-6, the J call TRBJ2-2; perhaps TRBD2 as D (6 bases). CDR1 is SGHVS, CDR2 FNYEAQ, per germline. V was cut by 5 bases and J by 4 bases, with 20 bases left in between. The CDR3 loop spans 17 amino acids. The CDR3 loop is CASSPWLEGLVTGELFF. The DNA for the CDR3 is TGTGCCAGCAGCCCGTGGTTGGAGGGATTGGTCACCGGGGAGCTGTTTTTT.

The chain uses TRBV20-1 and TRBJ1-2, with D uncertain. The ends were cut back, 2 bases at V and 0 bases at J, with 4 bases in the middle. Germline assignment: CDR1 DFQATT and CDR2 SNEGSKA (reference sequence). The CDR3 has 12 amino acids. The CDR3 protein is CSARTPNYGYTF. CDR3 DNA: TGCAGTGCTAGAACCCCTAACTATGGCTACACCTTC.

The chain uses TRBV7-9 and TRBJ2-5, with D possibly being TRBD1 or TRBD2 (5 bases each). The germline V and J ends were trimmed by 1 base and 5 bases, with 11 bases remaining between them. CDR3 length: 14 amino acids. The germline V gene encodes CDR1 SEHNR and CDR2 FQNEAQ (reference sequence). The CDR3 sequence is CASSLDRGFETQYF. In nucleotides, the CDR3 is TGTGCCAGCAGCTTAGATCGGGGCTTCGAGACCCAGTACTTC.

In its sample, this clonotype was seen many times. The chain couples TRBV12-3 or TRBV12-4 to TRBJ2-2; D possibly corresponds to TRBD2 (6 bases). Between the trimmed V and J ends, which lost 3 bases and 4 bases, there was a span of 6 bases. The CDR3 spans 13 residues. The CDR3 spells CASSFSGTGELFF. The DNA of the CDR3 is TGTGCCAGCAGTTTTAGCGGCACCGGGGAGCTGTTTTTT.

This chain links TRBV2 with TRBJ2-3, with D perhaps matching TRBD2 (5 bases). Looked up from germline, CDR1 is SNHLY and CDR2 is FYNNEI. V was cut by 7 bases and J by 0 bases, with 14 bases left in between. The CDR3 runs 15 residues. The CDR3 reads CASNPQRTSTDTQYF. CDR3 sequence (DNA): TGTGCCAGCAACCCCCAAAGGACTAGCACAGATACGCAGTATTTT.

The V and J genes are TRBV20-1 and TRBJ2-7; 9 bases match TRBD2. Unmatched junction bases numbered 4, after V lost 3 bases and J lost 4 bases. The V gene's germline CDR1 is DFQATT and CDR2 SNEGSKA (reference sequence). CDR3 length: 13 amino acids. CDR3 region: CSARRLAGYEQYF. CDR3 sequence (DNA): TGCAGTGCTAGGAGGCTAGCGGGGTACGAGCAGTACTTC.

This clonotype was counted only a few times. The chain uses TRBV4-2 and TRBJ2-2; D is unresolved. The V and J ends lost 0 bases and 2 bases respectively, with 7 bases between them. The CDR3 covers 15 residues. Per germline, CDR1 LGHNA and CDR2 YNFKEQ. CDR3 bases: TGTGCCAGCAGCCAAGAAGGCTCTAACACCGGGGAGCTGTTTTTT. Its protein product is CASSQEGSNTGELFF.

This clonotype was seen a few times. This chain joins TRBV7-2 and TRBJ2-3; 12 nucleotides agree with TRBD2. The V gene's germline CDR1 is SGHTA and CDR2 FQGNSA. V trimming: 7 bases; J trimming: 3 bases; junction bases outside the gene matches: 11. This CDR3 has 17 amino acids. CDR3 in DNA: TGTGCCAGCATTCTAGCGGGGGGGCCCTTTTTTACAGATACGCAGTATTTT. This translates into CASILAGGPFFTDTQYF.

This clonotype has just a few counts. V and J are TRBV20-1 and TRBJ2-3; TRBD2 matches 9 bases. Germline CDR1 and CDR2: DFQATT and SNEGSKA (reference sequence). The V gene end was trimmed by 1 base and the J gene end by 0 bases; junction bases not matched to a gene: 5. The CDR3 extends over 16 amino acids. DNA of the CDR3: TGCAGTGCTAGAGCGACTAGCGGTGCTAGCACAGATACGCAGTATTTT. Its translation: CSARATSGASTDTQYF.

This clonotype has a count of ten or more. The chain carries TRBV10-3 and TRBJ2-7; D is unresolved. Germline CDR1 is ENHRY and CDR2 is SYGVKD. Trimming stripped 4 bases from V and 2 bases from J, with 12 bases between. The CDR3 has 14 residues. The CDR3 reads CAISVGGTTYEQYF. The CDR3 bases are TGTGCCATCAGTGTAGGCGGAACCACCTACGAGCAGTACTTC.

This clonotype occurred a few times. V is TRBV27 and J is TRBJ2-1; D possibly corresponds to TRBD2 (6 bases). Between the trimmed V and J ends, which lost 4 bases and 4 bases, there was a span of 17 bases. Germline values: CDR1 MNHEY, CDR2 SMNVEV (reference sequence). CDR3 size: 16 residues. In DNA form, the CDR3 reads TGTGCCAGCAGTTCGACTAGTCGGGGATCATACAATGAGCAGTTCTTC. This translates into CASSSTSRGSYNEQFF.

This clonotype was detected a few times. The DNA for the CDR3 is TGCAGTGCCACCCGTTCGGGCGGACCATACAATGAGCAGTTCTTC. The encoded protein is CSATRSGGPYNEQFF. The chain employs TRBV20-1 and TRBJ2-1; D is undetermined. V was pared by 6 bases and J by 4 bases, with 19 bases between. The CDR3 extends over 15 amino acids. Germline V CDR1 and CDR2: DFQATT, SNEGSKA (reference sequence).

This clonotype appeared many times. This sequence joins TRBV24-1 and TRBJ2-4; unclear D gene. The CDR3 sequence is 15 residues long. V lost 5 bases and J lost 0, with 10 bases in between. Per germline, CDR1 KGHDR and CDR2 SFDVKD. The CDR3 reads CATSGSELAKNIQYF. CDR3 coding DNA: TGTGCCACCAGTGGGTCAGAATTAGCCAAAAACATTCAGTACTTC.

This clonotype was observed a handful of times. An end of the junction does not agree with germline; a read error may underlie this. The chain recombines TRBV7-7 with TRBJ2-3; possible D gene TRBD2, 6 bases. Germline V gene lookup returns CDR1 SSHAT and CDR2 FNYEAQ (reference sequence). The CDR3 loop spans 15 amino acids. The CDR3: CASSSGRTTLDTQYF. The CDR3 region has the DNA TGTGCTAGCAGCTCGGGTCGGACTACCTTGGATACGCAGTATTTT.